The 21 T cell receptor beta chains given below trace back to one sample, sequenced in a study of glioma-infiltrating T cells after dendritic cell vaccination. Libraries were prepared by immunoSEQ multiplex PCR; TCRdb keeps only in-frame clonotypes and omits some of them. The table records 100,000 or so clones, around 90% of them present only once. Time point meaning: after dendritic cell vaccination, including at tumor progression/relapse. The sample here was blood, taken after dendritic cell vaccination. Source of these receptors: a human donor with glioblastoma.

The rearrangement uses TRBV6-1 and TRBJ2-1, with TRBD1 as a possible D gene (6 bases). The CDR3 has 13 amino acids. V shed 4 bases and J shed 4 bases, with 8 bases lying between them. Per germline, CDR1 MNHNS and CDR2 SASEGT. In DNA form, the CDR3 reads TGTGCCAGCAGTGGGACAGAATACAATGAGCAGTTCTTC. Its translation is CASSGTEYNEQFF.

CDR3: CSVASGYTF. The DNA of the CDR3 is TGCAGCGTGGCTAGTGGCTACACCTTC. This chain connects TRBV29-1 to TRBJ1-2, with D uncertain. Germline V gene sequence: CDR1 SQVTM, CDR2 ANQGSEA. V was cut by 6 bases and J by 7 bases, with 6 bases left in between. The length of the CDR3 is 9 residues. The whole variable domain, filled in from reference TRBV29-1 and TRBJ1-2, reads SAVISQKPSRDICQRGTSLTIQCQVDSQVTMMFWYRQQPGQSLTLIATANQGSEATYESGFVIDKFPISRPNLTFSTLTVSNMSPEDSSIYLCSVASGYTFGSGTRLTVV.

The CDR3 spells CAWSGDRGGNTIYF. The CDR3 DNA is TGTGCCTGGAGCGGGGACAGGGGAGGGAACACCATATATTTT. The chain joins TRBV30 to TRBJ1-3; the match to TRBD1 covers 10 bases. The CDR3 has 14 residues. Germline V gene sequence: CDR1 GTSNPN, CDR2 SVGIG (reference sequence). Trimming removed 3 bases from V and 7 bases from J; junction bases left unmatched: 6.

This clone showed up just once. The chain links TRBV11-3 to TRBJ1-1, with D tentatively TRBD1 (5 bases). Trimming pared 5 bases from V and 0 bases from J, leaving 13 bases between. CDR1 is SGHNT, CDR2 YENEEA, per germline. The CDR3 has 15 residues. DNA for the CDR3: TGTGCCAGCAGCCGGGCCAGGGACTTGAACACTGAAGCTTTCTTT. Translating gives CASSRARDLNTEAFF. The variable domain in full, with the rest retrieved from reference TRBV11-3 and TRBJ1-1, is EAGVVQSPRYKIIEKKQPVAFWCNPISGHNTLYWYLQNLGQGPELLIRYENEEAVDDSQLPKDRFSAERLKGVDSTLKIQPAELGDSAVYLCASSRARDLNTEAFFGQGTRLTVV.

This chain connects TRBV2 to TRBJ2-7; the D is unclear. Germline V gene sequence: CDR1 SNHLY, CDR2 FYNNEI. Trimming pared 6 bases from V and 0 bases from J, leaving 6 bases between. The CDR3 contains 12 residues. CDR3 DNA: TGTGCCAGCAGCACGAGCTCCTACGAGCAGTACTTC. Its translation: CASSTSSYEQYF.

The J gene is TRBJ2-7, the V gene TRBV10-3, with a possible D match to TRBD2 (5 bases). Germline CDR1 ENHRY, CDR2 SYGVKD. This CDR3 is 14 amino acids long. V was pared by 3 bases and J by 7 bases, with 16 bases between. CDR3 sequence reads: CAISESGSSGEQYF. The CDR3 DNA follows: TGTGCCATCAGTGAATCGGGGAGCTCGGGTGAGCAGTACTTC.

The chain couples TRBV7-9 to TRBJ1-1; the D is unclear. CDR3 length equals 15 residues. Trimming shortened V by 2 bases and J by 0 bases, and 10 bases separated the two germline ends. Germline-derived CDR1 and CDR2 are SEHNR and FQNEAQ (reference sequence). This CDR3 reads CASSLSGGMNTEAFF. CDR3 sequence (DNA): TGTGCCAGCAGCTTATCAGGAGGGATGAACACTGAAGCTTTCTTT. The complete variable domain, with remaining parts taken from reference TRBV7-9 and TRBJ1-1, reads DTGVSQNPRHKITKRGQNVTFRCDPISEHNRLYWYRQTLGQGPEFLTYFQNEAQLEKSRLLSDRFSAERPKGSFSTLEIQRTEQGDSAMYLCASSLSGGMNTEAFFGQGTRLTVV.

This sequence joins TRBV6-1 and TRBJ2-3; D possibly corresponds to TRBD1 (6 bases). The germline V gene encodes CDR1 MNHNS and CDR2 SASEGT. The V end lost 4 bases, the J end lost 0 bases, and 8 bases lay between the germline ends. This CDR3 region has 14 residues. CDR3: CASSVGQSTDTQYF. CDR3 DNA: TGTGCCAGCAGTGTCGGACAGAGCACAGATACGCAGTATTTT.

In this sample, this clone turned up a few times. V and J are TRBV27 and TRBJ1-4, with 7 bases matching TRBD1. This CDR3 contains 13 residues. Germline-derived CDR1 and CDR2 are MNHEY and SMNVEV (reference sequence). After removal of 3 bases from V and 7 bases from J, the junction contained 2 bases not matched to a gene. The CDR3 coding sequence is TGTGCCAGCAGTTTCACAGGGGCTGAAAAACTGTTTTTT. Translating it yields CASSFTGAEKLFF.

The chain uses TRBV5-8 and TRBJ1-2, with D possibly matching TRBD1 (5 bases). The CDR3 is 14 amino acids. Germline loops: CDR1 SGHTS, CDR2 YDEGEE. The V and J ends lost 4 bases and 4 bases respectively, with 14 bases between them. This chain's CDR3 is CASSTGGVPYGYTF. As DNA, the CDR3 is TGTGCCAGCAGCACCGGGGGGGTCCCCTATGGCTACACCTTC.

The chain uses TRBV11-2 and TRBJ1-4; no clear D gene. The CDR3 has 14 amino acids. V was trimmed by 4 bases and J by 7 bases, leaving 13 bases between them. Germline CDR1 is SGHAT and CDR2 is FQNNGV. This CDR3 reads CASSSRAVFEKLFF. As DNA, the CDR3 is TGTGCCAGCAGCTCTCGAGCGGTCTTTGAAAAACTGTTTTTT.

The chain combines TRBV6-6 with TRBJ1-1, with D possibly TRBD1 on 6 matching bases. Trimming cost V 4 bases and J 7 bases, with 10 bases left between them. This CDR3 is built from 12 residues. CDR1 is MNHNY, CDR2 SVGAGI, per germline (reference sequence). This CDR3 is CASSSGEIEAFF. In nucleotides, the CDR3 is TGTGCCAGCAGTTCAGGGGAGATTGAAGCTTTCTTT.

The chain joins TRBV6-5 to TRBJ1-2; no definite D call. The germline CDR1 and CDR2 sequences are MNHEY and SVGAGI. The CDR3 runs 15 residues. V was shortened by 4 bases and J by 6 bases, with 18 bases between the two germline ends. CDR3 coding DNA: TGTGCCAGCAGTTTAAGGCAGGATCTCTGGGATGGCTACACCTTC. Encoded protein: CASSLRQDLWDGYTF.

The chain uses TRBV12-5 and TRBJ2-3; TRBD2 might be the D (6 bases). CDR1 is LGHNT, CDR2 FRNRAP, per germline. There are 15 residues in the CDR3. Trimming took 7 bases from V and 4 from J, leaving 18 bases between them. The CDR3 loop is CASEPSGVASDTQYF. DNA of the CDR3: TGTGCTAGTGAACCTTCGGGGGTGGCCTCAGATACGCAGTATTTT.

The chain couples TRBV5-6 to TRBJ2-1; 9 positions agree with TRBD1. CDR3 length: 16 residues. V trimming: 4 bases; J trimming: 3 bases; junction bases outside the gene matches: 8. The germline gives CDR1 SGHDT, CDR2 YYEEEE. In DNA, the CDR3 is TGTGCCAGCAGCCCCCCGCCGGGACAGGGCTACAATGAGCAGTTCTTC. Residues: CASSPPPGQGYNEQFF.

This clone was recorded a few times. The chain uses TRBV16 and TRBJ2-7; D is perhaps TRBD2 (6 bases). V dropped 0 bases and J dropped 2 bases, with 11 bases sitting between them. The germline V gene encodes CDR1 KGHSY and CDR2 FQNENV. There are 15 residues in the CDR3. Here the CDR3 reads CASSQSSGGAYEQYF. Here the CDR3 DNA reads TGTGCCAGCAGCCAATCGTCCGGCGGGGCCTACGAGCAGTACTTC.

V gene TRBV30 combines with J gene TRBJ2-6; D remains unclear. CDR1 is GTSNPN and CDR2 is SVGIG in the germline V gene (reference sequence). The CDR3 has 15 amino acids. V dropped 2 bases and J dropped 0 bases, with 8 bases sitting between them. The CDR3 DNA is TGTGCCTGGAGTTCTCATAGCTCTGGGGCCAACGTCCTGACTTTC. It codes for CAWSSHSSGANVLTF.

The rearrangement joins TRBV5-4 to TRBJ2-3; 8 nucleotides align to TRBD2. V shed 4 bases and J 2 bases; nucleotides not matched to a gene: 6. The CDR3 extends over 15 amino acids. Germline lookup yields CDR1 SGHNT and CDR2 YYREEE (reference sequence). The CDR3 coding sequence is TGTGCCAGCAGCCGCGGGGGGACTACCACAGATACGCAGTATTTT. It translates to CASSRGGTTTDTQYF.

DNA of the CDR3: TGTGCCAGCAGTGAGGGCATCTACTCTGGAAACACCATATATTTT. This codes for CASSEGIYSGNTIYF. This sequence joins TRBV6-1 and TRBJ1-3; the D is unclear. The germline V gene encodes CDR1 MNHNS and CDR2 SASEGT. CDR3 size: 15 residues. The V end lost 3 bases, the J end lost 0 bases, and 9 bases lay between the germline ends.

V usage is TRBV5-1 and J usage is TRBJ2-5; D is uncertain. Trimming left V 2 bases short and J 2 bases short, with 10 bases between. CDR3 size: 14 residues. CDR1 is SGHRS and CDR2 is YFSETQ in the germline V gene. In nucleotides, the CDR3 is TGCGCCAGCAGCTTTGGAGAATCACAAGAGACCCAGTACTTC. Its protein is CASSFGESQETQYF.

The chain joins TRBV4-2 to TRBJ1-3; no definite D call. Per the germline V gene, CDR1 is LGHNA and CDR2 is YNFKEQ. The CDR3 is 12 amino acids. The germline V and J ends were trimmed by 1 base and 9 bases, with 7 bases remaining between them. The CDR3, as DNA: TGTGCCAGCAGCCAAGTGGAGAGCACCATATATTTT. This codes for CASSQVESTIYF.